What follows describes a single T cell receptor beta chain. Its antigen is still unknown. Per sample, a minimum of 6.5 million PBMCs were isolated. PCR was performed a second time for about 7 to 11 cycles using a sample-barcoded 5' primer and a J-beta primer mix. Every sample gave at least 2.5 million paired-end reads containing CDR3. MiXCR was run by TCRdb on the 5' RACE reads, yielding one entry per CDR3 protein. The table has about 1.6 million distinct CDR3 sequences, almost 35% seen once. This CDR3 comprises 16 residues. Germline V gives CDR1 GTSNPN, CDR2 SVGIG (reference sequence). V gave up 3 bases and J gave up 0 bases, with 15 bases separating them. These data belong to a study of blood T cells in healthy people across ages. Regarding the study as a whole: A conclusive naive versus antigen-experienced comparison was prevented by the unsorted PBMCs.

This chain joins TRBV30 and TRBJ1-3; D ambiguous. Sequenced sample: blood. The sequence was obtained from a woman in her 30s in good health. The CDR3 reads CAWRRTGSTSGNTIYF. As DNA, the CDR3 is TGTGCCTGGAGAAGGACCGGCTCCACCTCTGGAAACACCATATATTTT.